This T cell receptor beta chain comes out of a study of T cells in Graves' hyperthyroidism and ophthalmopathy. Notes on the study in general: Most clonotypes expanded in thyroid above 0.001 were likewise present in blood.

Germline values: CDR1 DFQATT, CDR2 SNEGSKA (reference sequence). V dropped 8 bases and J dropped 2 bases, with 19 bases sitting between them. CDR3 length equals 15 residues. Each diagnosis drew on symptoms, thyroxine, TRAb, thyroid ultrasound and orbital computed tomography findings. Concerning this clonotype itself: What it binds is not known.

Researchers amplified the TCR beta CDR3 regions from RNA transcripts. First-round RT-PCR with HTBI primers amplified the TCR CDR3 region. Using its own MiXCR run on the multiplex PCR reads, TCRdb lists one record per CDR3 protein. The sample yields approximately 330,000 distinct CDR3 sequences, about 20% seen once. The origin of this receptor is a woman between 45 and 60 years old with Graves' hyperthyroidism. The chain recombines TRBV20-1 with TRBJ1-5, with a possible D match to TRBD1 (6 bases). The material sequenced was blood. CDR3 sequence (DNA): TGCAGTCGCTCCCGGGGGGCCTTGGGCAATCAGCCCCAGCATTTT. It is translated as CSRSRGALGNQPQHF.